This TCR beta chain was identified during a study of blood T cell repertoires in COVID-19 (dated by TCRdb to 2019 to 2021). Looking at the study overall: The collaborator samples originated in the United States, Italy and Spain and spanned the acute and convalescent phases of COVID-19. Samples were obtained from the ongoing ImmuneRACE study (first 160 participants) and from over a thousand subjects provided by 6 global collaborators. The sample metadata nearly always contained a de-identified subject ID, COVID-19 status, age in years and sex. A freely available public database, intended as a resource for researchers studying the immune response to SARS-CoV-2, is where the repertoires were released. Where available, HLA class I and class II types were taken from metadata supplied by the sample provider and were not determined by assay-based typing. The prospective study material was composed of cDNA or gDNA derived from T cells, B-cell-depleted T cells, or PBMCs. Deeply sampled blood TCRbeta repertoires from subjects exposed to, actively infected with, or recovered from COVID-19 were included in the dataset.

To note about this clone: Its antigen remains undetermined. No base quality values were provided; no much bigger clone lies one nucleotide off.

From cysteine to phenylalanine, the CDR3 is 14 amino acids long. Just CDR3 DNA is preserved here, 42 bases in frame from base 1. Germline trimming: 5 bases from V, 0 bases from J; junction bases outside gene matches: 3. CDR1 MGHDK and CDR2 SYGVNS were looked up in the germline V gene. Participants in the prospective study were aged about 18 to 90 years, lived in 20 to 25 United States geographic areas, and enrolled through a virtual design. To assign participants to cohorts, the prospective study relied on clinical history that participants themselves reported in a screening survey and a study questionnaire. ImmuneRACE Cohort 3 recovered participants were defined by two consecutive negative NP/OP PCR tests, healthcare professional clearance, or symptom resolution. In the prospective study, mobile phlebotomists collected whole blood, serum and a nasopharyngeal or oropharyngeal swab from each participant. Additional blood draws and questionnaires over an approximately 2-month period could optionally be provided by prospective study participants. Blood samples from the prospective study were shipped frozen or at room temperature prior to DNA extraction.

Beyond this particular receptor, the publication reports: The amount of clinical and demographic metadata varied by source and participant and was provided uncurated.

TCRbeta CDR3 regions were amplified from genomic DNA by means of the immunoSEQ Assay, a bias-controlled multiplex PCR. Turning to the authors' computational methods: The number of nucleated cells in each sample was estimated from the amplification of reference gene primers within the assay. To quantify the absolute abundance of each unique TCRbeta CDR3 rearrangement, sequence reads were collapsed and filtered. For each sample, productive Simpson clonality was calculated as the square root of Simpson's diversity index across productive rearrangements. This immuneACCESS table, as held by TCRdb, lists in-frame sequences with V and J called but not all clones. Of the missing ones, under half trace to an unresolved V gene in checked studies; the others have no known cause. V and J calls and clone size are given by that table; D and trimming were obtained from the DNA. This sample holds about 280,000 clones; approximately 90% were observed only once. The ten largest make up under 7% of the sample.

The rearrangement joined TRBV25-1 to TRBJ2-7; 8 central bases correspond to TRBD2. Input material: PBMCs or T cells enriched from blood (not recorded which). This receptor was obtained from a woman aged 35 to 49 who had recovered from COVID-19. The CDR3 corresponds to CASSFSGNSYEQYF. The bases are TGTGCCAGCAGTTTTAGCGGGAACTCCTACGAGCAGTACTTC.